The source of this TCR beta chain is a study of blood T cell repertoires in COVID-19. The CDR3 has 15 amino acids. CDR1 is MNHEY and CDR2 is SMNVEV in the germline V gene (reference sequence). V dropped 5 bases and J dropped 4; count of bases not matched to a gene: 8. Recruitment covered about two dozen US areas and drew participants whose ages spanned roughly 18 to 100 years. Donors in Cohort 3 who had recovered were those with two negative PCRs, healthcare professional clearance, or resolution of their symptoms. The repertoire was sequenced with immunoSEQ multiplex PCR; TCRdb's copy has only in-frame clones and lacks some. Of around 300,000 clones in the sample, roughly nine tenths were seen once.

The sequenced sample was PBMCs or T cells enriched from blood (not recorded which). The receptor comes from a woman aged 18 to 35 who had recovered from COVID-19. This chain links TRBV27 with TRBJ1-2, with 9 bases identical to TRBD1. The CDR3 nucleotides read TGTGCCAGCAGTGCCGGGACAGGGCTTCTCTATGGCTACACCTTC. Its translation: CASSAGTGLLYGYTF.